The clone carrying this TCR beta chain was picked up many times. Unique molecular identifiers tagged the TCRbeta library. Using its own MiXCR run on the PCR reads, TCRdb lists one record per CDR3 protein. The sample has approximately 88,000 distinct CDR3 sequences; 12% are singletons. The source of the sample is a study of T-cell reconstitution after alpha-beta-depleted transplantation in children. The CDR3 runs 13 residues. Germline CDR1 LGHNA, CDR2 YNFKEQ. V shed 4 bases and J shed 4 bases, with 10 bases lying between them. The TCR was taken from a human donor who donated a stem cell graft to a child with inherited bone marrow failure. Sequencing used PBMCs from the stem cell graft donor, obtained from the stem cell graft. This rearrangement joins TRBV4-2 to TRBJ2-5; D gene unclear. The CDR3 DNA follows: TGTGCCAGCAGCCTCGGTAAGGGAGAGACCCAGTACTTC. Translation: CASSLGKGETQYF.